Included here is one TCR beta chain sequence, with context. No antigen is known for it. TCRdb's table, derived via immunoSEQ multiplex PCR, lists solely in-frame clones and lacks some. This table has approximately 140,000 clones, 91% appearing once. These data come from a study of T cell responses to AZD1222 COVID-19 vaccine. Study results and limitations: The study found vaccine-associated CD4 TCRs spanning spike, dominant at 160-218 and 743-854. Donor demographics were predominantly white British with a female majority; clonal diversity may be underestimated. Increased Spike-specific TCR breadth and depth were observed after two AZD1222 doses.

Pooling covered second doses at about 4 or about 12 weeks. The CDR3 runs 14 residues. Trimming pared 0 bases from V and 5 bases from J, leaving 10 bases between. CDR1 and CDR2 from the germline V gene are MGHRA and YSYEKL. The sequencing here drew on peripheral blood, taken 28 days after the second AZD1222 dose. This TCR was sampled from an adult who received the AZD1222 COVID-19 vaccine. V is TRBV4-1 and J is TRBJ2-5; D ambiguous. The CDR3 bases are TGCGCCAGCAGCCAAGATCAGGTGGGGGAGACCCAGTACTTC. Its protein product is CASSQDQVGETQYF.